This T cell receptor beta chain was profiled in a study of CD8 T cells in ankylosing spondylitis. This clonotype was detected ten times or more. Via MiXCR, TCRdb re-called the 5' RACE reads, giving one row per CDR3 protein. Found here are 250,000 to 400,000 distinct CDR3 sequences, 9.5% to 13% of them singletons; the top ten hold around 10%. Sequenced: blood, either unsorted or a sorted T cell fraction (not recorded which). This receptor was identified in a female donor with ankylosing spondylitis or in good health (not recorded which).

The CDR3: CASSPTGGVNTGELFF. In DNA, the CDR3 is TGTGCCAGCAGCCCCACTGGCGGGGTGAACACCGGGGAGCTGTTTTTT. The V and J genes are TRBV3-1 and TRBJ2-2, with D perhaps matching TRBD2 (6 bases). Trimming shortened V by 4 bases and J by 1 base, and 13 bases separated the two germline ends. This CDR3 is 16 amino acids long. Germline values: CDR1 LGHDT, CDR2 YNNKEL (reference sequence).